This entry lists 21 T cell receptor beta chains sequenced from one sample in a study of early T cells in non-severe SARS-CoV-2 infection. TCRdb re-analysed the 5' RACE reads in MiXCR, keeping a single row per CDR3 protein. The sample carries about 31,000 distinct CDR3 sequences, 5% to 6% recorded once. The specimen was whole blood. The receptors here all came from an adult who was a healthcare worker with PCR-confirmed SARS-CoV-2 infection or an uninfected control (not recorded which).

J is TRBJ1-4 and V is TRBV7-9; D unresolved. Germline V lookup: CDR1 SEHNR, CDR2 FQNEAQ (reference sequence). The CDR3 has 13 residues. V was shortened by 1 base and J by 7 bases, with 7 bases between the two germline ends. The CDR3 loop is CASSLVILEKLFF. In nucleotides, the CDR3 is TGTGCCAGCAGCTTAGTGATACTTGAAAAACTGTTTTTT.

The chain couples TRBV20-1 to TRBJ1-5, with unresolved D. Germline V gene lookup returns CDR1 DFQATT and CDR2 SNEGSKA (reference sequence). The ends were cut back, 2 bases at V and 3 bases at J, with 17 bases in the middle. The CDR3 totals 16 residues. The CDR3 nucleotides are TGCAGTGCTAGACAATACTACCCGGGCTCCAATCAGCCCCAGCATTTT. It codes for CSARQYYPGSNQPQHF.

CDR3 sequence (DNA): TGTGCCTGCGGGGGTAACAATCAGCCCCAGCATTTT. It codes for CACGGNNQPQHF. The chain uses TRBV28 and TRBJ1-5, with a possible D match to TRBD1 (5 bases). From germline, CDR1 is MDHEN and CDR2 SYDVKM. There are 12 residues in the CDR3. The germline V and J ends were trimmed by 11 bases and 3 bases, with 11 bases remaining between them.

This clonotype was counted many times. This chain links TRBV6-4 with TRBJ1-1; a weak D match, TRBD1 (5 bases). The CDR3 runs to 14 residues. V was shortened by 2 bases and J by 4 bases, with 11 bases between the two germline ends. Germline values: CDR1 MRHNA, CDR2 SNTAGT. CDR3 DNA: TGTGCCAGCAGTGACAAGCAGGGTTCCACTGAAGCTTTCTTT. As protein: CASSDKQGSTEAFF.

This clonotype was detected ten times or more. V gene TRBV5-6 combines with J gene TRBJ1-1; no definite D call. The CDR3 contains 13 residues. Germline lookup yields CDR1 SGHDT and CDR2 YYEEEE. Between the trimmed V and J ends, which lost 1 base and 0 bases, there was a span of 4 bases. CDR3 region: CASSLTVNTEAFF. CDR3 in DNA: TGTGCCAGCAGCTTGACGGTGAACACTGAAGCTTTCTTT.

The V call is TRBV5-1, the J call TRBJ2-1; 7 bases fit TRBD1. Trimming took 4 bases from V and 9 from J; bases not matched to a gene: 10. Germline V gene sequence: CDR1 SGHRS, CDR2 YFSETQ. The CDR3 is 14 amino acids. CDR3 amino acids: CASSPGTANTEQFF. The CDR3 DNA reads as TGCGCCAGCAGCCCTGGGACAGCTAACACTGAGCAGTTCTTC.

This clonotype was found a few times. The genes are TRBV7-9 and TRBJ2-7; the D is unclear. The V end was cut by 8 bases, the J end by 0 bases, with 11 bases between. Germline CDR1 SEHNR, CDR2 FQNEAQ (reference sequence). This CDR3 is built from 13 residues. This CDR3 is CASFSTSSYEQYF. The CDR3 DNA reads TGTGCCAGCTTTTCCACGAGCTCCTACGAGCAGTACTTC.

This clonotype was seen ten or more times. The J gene is TRBJ1-2, the V gene TRBV28, with D tentatively TRBD1 (5 bases). This CDR3 has 14 amino acids. CDR1 MDHEN and CDR2 SYDVKM come from the germline V gene. V lost 10 bases and J 0 bases, leaving 15 bases between the germline ends. The CDR3: CAIQEQIANYGYTF. The CDR3 DNA sequence: TGTGCCATACAGGAGCAGATCGCTAACTATGGCTACACCTTC.

This clonotype was found many times. The chain joins TRBV3-1 to TRBJ2-7; D gene unclear. Germline-derived CDR1 and CDR2 are LGHDT and YNNKEL (reference sequence). V lost 3 bases and J lost 2, with 8 bases in between. The CDR3 length is 13 residues. The CDR3 nucleotides are TGTGCCAGCAGCCAGAGGAGTACCTACGAGCAGTACTTC. Translating gives CASSQRSTYEQYF.

The chain uses TRBV2 and TRBJ2-1; D is uncertain. Germline assignment: CDR1 SNHLY and CDR2 FYNNEI. V gave up 2 bases and J gave up 10 bases, with 18 bases separating them. This CDR3 region has 15 residues. This chain's CDR3 is CASSELLAPQGEQFF. The CDR3 DNA reads as TGTGCCAGCAGTGAACTCTTGGCTCCACAAGGGGAGCAGTTCTTC. Full variable domain (missing parts from reference TRBV2 and TRBJ2-1): EPEVTQTPSHQVTQMGQEVILRCVPISNHLYFYWYRQILGQKVEFLVSFYNNEISEKSEIFDDQFSVERPDGSNFTLKIRSTKLEDSAMYFCASSELLAPQGEQFFGPGTRLTVL.

The V gene is TRBV6-1, the J gene TRBJ2-7; D is ambiguous. The CDR3 loop spans 13 amino acids. Germline CDR1 is MNHNS and CDR2 is SASEGT. With 2 bases removed from V and 1 base from J, the gap between germline ends came to 6 bases. Here the CDR3 DNA reads TGTGCCAGCAGTGAACAGGTATCCTACGAGCAGTACTTC. This translates into CASSEQVSYEQYF.

V gene TRBV27 combines with J gene TRBJ2-1; 7 bases fit TRBD2. Trimming removed 8 bases from V and 2 bases from J; junction bases left unmatched: 15. The CDR3 runs to 17 residues. Per the germline V gene, CDR1 is MNHEY and CDR2 is SMNVEV (reference sequence). The CDR3 DNA reads TGTGCCAGCTCCCCCCGATTCGGCGGGAGACCCTACAATGAGCAGTTCTTC. Protein product: CASSPRFGGRPYNEQFF.

In its sample, this clonotype was seen many times. The V call is TRBV6-2 or TRBV6-3, the J call TRBJ2-5; D gene unclear. The CDR3 sequence is 11 residues long. V was cut by 6 bases and J by 7 bases, with 9 bases left in between. Germline CDR1 is MNHEY and CDR2 is SVGEGT. The CDR3 protein is CASRTMGTQYF. Here the CDR3 DNA reads TGTGCCAGCAGAACAATGGGGACCCAGTACTTC.

This clonotype came up a few times. The chain is built from TRBV7-9 and TRBJ2-7; 8 nucleotides line up with TRBD1. Germline CDR1 is SEHNR and CDR2 is FQNEAQ (reference sequence). The CDR3 covers 20 residues. Unmatched junction bases numbered 20, after V lost 2 bases and J lost 2 bases. The CDR3 spells CASSLPPPGQGHNEAYEQYF. The CDR3 coding sequence is TGTGCCAGCAGCTTACCGCCCCCCGGACAGGGCCATAACGAAGCCTACGAGCAGTACTTC. The whole variable domain, remainder taken from reference TRBV7-9 and TRBJ2-7, is DTGVSQNPRHKITKRGQNVTFRCDPISEHNRLYWYRQTLGQGPEFLTYFQNEAQLEKSRLLSDRFSAERPKGSFSTLEIQRTEQGDSAMYLCASSLPPPGQGHNEAYEQYFGPGTRLTVT.

The chain recombines TRBV29-1 with TRBJ2-5; the match to TRBD2 covers 7 bases. Germline values: CDR1 SQVTM, CDR2 ANQGSEA. With V trimmed by 7 bases and J by 2 bases, 10 bases remained unmatched. This CDR3 has 14 amino acids. CDR3 DNA sequence: TGCAGCGCTGCTAGACGTAGCGGGCAAGAGACCCAGTACTTC. It is translated as CSAARRSGQETQYF.

Ten or more counts support this clonotype. The V and J genes are TRBV4-2 and TRBJ2-3; 9 nucleotides line up with TRBD2. The CDR3 covers 21 residues. Looked up from germline, CDR1 is LGHNA and CDR2 is YNFKEQ. The J segment lost 0 bases and the V segment lost 0 bases, leaving 16 bases of the junction unmatched. CDR3 bases: TGTGCCAGCAGCCAAGATCATCCCCGAAGGACTAGCGTCCCTAGCACAGATACGCAGTATTTT. This gives the protein CASSQDHPRRTSVPSTDTQYF.

The chain is built from TRBV19 and TRBJ2-3, with 9 positions matching TRBD2. CDR1 is LNHDA and CDR2 is SQIVND in the germline V gene (reference sequence). V lost 6 bases and J lost 1; bases outside the gene matches: 5. This CDR3 is 15 amino acids long. CDR3 sequence: CASRRSGSGTDTQYF. As DNA, the CDR3 is TGTGCCAGTAGACGTAGCGGGAGTGGCACAGATACGCAGTATTTT.

The chain recombines TRBV10-3 with TRBJ2-5, with 8 positions matching TRBD2. The V gene end was trimmed by 3 bases and the J gene end by 1 base; junction bases not matched to a gene: 1. Germline CDR1 is ENHRY and CDR2 is SYGVKD. The CDR3 has 14 amino acids. The CDR3 region has the DNA TGTGCCATCAGTGACGGGAGGGCCCAAGAGACCCAGTACTTC. Its protein is CAISDGRAQETQYF.

This clonotype appeared many times. V usage is TRBV10-2 and J usage is TRBJ2-7; 7 bases line up with TRBD2. The CDR3 runs 13 residues. V shed 9 bases, J shed 2 bases, and the junction held 7 bases outside the gene matches. The V gene's germline CDR1 is WSHSY and CDR2 SAAADI. The CDR3 sequence is CASAAGEAYEQYF. The CDR3 DNA sequence: TGCGCCAGTGCGGCGGGAGAAGCCTACGAGCAGTACTTC.

This clonotype was counted at least ten times. The chain is built from TRBV2 and TRBJ1-1; the D is unclear. Trimming stripped 10 bases from V and 0 bases from J, with 6 bases between. Germline CDR1 and CDR2: SNHLY and FYNNEI. The CDR3 runs 11 residues. The CDR3 loop reads CATALNTEAFF. CDR3 sequence (DNA): TGTGCCACCGCCTTGAACACTGAAGCTTTCTTT.

The sample holds many counts of this clonotype. The chain is built from TRBV7-6 and TRBJ2-2; no reliable D call. The CDR3 is made up of 13 amino acids. The V and J ends lost 6 bases and 1 base respectively, with 6 bases between them. Germline V gene sequence: CDR1 SGHVS, CDR2 FNYEAQ. The CDR3 DNA sequence: TGTGCCAGCAGGTGGGGGAACACCGGGGAGCTGTTTTTT. This sequence encodes CASRWGNTGELFF.